These 20 T cell receptor beta chains share one sample of origin, sequenced in a study of blood T cell repertoires in COVID-19. Method: immunoSEQ multiplex PCR; TCRdb's copy keeps in-frame clones and lacks some. Of about 120,000 clones listed, 77% were seen once; the top ten hold approximately 7.9%. Specimen: peripheral blood. Every receptor here comes from a human donor in a cohort sampled during active COVID-19.

The rearrangement uses TRBV7-2 and TRBJ1-5; TRBD1 is a possible D gene (5 bases). CDR3 size: 16 residues. Germline V lookup: CDR1 SGHTA, CDR2 FQGNSA. Trimming removed 1 base from V and 2 bases from J, with 12 bases in between. The CDR3 DNA reads as TGTGCCAGCAGCTTAGGGCGGGGGACGGGCAATCAGCCCCAGCATTTT. Amino acid sequence: CASSLGRGTGNQPQHF. The full variable domain, in which reference TRBV7-2 and TRBJ1-5 provide the parts outside the CDR3, is GAGVSQSPSNKVTEKGKDVELRCDPISGHTALYWYRQSLGQGLEFLIYFQGNSAPDKSGLPSDRFSAERTGGSVSTLTIQRTQQEDSAVYLCASSLGRGTGNQPQHFGDGTRLSIL.

This clone was seen only once. Here the CDR3 reads CASSTSGTGNPYEQYF. CDR3 DNA: TGTGCCAGCAGCACCTCCGGGACAGGGAATCCCTACGAGCAGTACTTC. V gene TRBV9 combines with J gene TRBJ2-7; the match to TRBD1 covers 9 bases. This CDR3 has 16 amino acids. Per the germline V gene, CDR1 is SGDLS and CDR2 is YYNGEE. After removal of 4 bases from V and 2 bases from J, the junction contained 10 bases not matched to a gene.

The V gene is TRBV7-9, the J gene TRBJ2-1, with TRBD1 matching 9 bases. This CDR3 has 14 residues. V shed 1 base and J 6 bases; nucleotides not matched to a gene: 1. Germline V gives CDR1 SEHNR, CDR2 FQNEAQ (reference sequence). This chain's CDR3 is CASSLVGQGNEQFF. The CDR3 DNA sequence: TGTGCCAGCAGCTTAGTGGGACAGGGCAATGAGCAGTTCTTC.

The rearrangement links TRBV6-4 to TRBJ2-3; TRBD1 is a possible D gene (5 bases). The CDR3 totals 15 residues. Germline V CDR1 and CDR2: MRHNA, SNTAGT. V was clipped by 6 bases and J by 0 bases, with 13 bases between them. The CDR3 DNA reads as TGTGCCAGCAGACAGGCCCCCCTTAGCACAGATACGCAGTATTTT. This gives the protein CASRQAPLSTDTQYF.

This clone came up a few times. This rearrangement joins TRBV3-1 (or the pseudogene TRBV3-2) to TRBJ1-2; a possible D gene is TRBD1 (6 bases). The CDR3 has 17 residues. Trimming took off 0 bases at V and 0 bases at J, with 14 bases between the two ends. Germline CDR1 is LGHDT and CDR2 is YNNKEL (reference sequence). CDR3 in amino acids: CASSQDWGQGSNYGYTF. The CDR3 DNA reads as TGTGCCAGCAGCCAAGATTGGGGTCAGGGGTCTAACTATGGCTACACCTTC.

In regard to this clone: The sample carries other DNA sequences with the same CDR3. The rearrangement joins TRBV5-1 to TRBJ2-7; 8 nucleotides line up with TRBD1. CDR3 length: 13 amino acids. The germline V gene encodes CDR1 SGHRS and CDR2 YFSETQ. With 4 bases clipped from V and 4 bases from J, the junction kept 4 bases outside the gene matches. CDR3 loop: CASSPGGGYEQYF. Written as DNA, the CDR3 is TGCGCCAGCAGCCCAGGGGGCGGATACGAGCAGTACTTC.

This chain links TRBV2 with TRBJ2-7, with D maybe TRBD2 (5 bases). V gave up 10 bases and J gave up 5 bases, with 18 bases separating them. This CDR3 contains 13 residues. Germline CDR1 SNHLY, CDR2 FYNNEI. The CDR3 DNA reads as TGTGCCACCTCTCTCCTCGCCGGGAACGAGCAGTACTTC. Its translation is CATSLLAGNEQYF.

The chain joins TRBV28 to TRBJ1-1; TRBD1 might be the D (6 bases). Trimming stripped 5 bases from V and 5 bases from J, with 15 bases between. Germline CDR1 and CDR2: MDHEN and SYDVKM. The CDR3 has 14 amino acids. The DNA of the CDR3 is TGTGCCAGCAGTGGCCCAGGGGTATCGACTGAAGCTTTCTTT. As protein: CASSGPGVSTEAFF.

The V gene is TRBV5-8, the J gene TRBJ2-7; possible D gene TRBD1, 5 bases. V gave up 1 base and J gave up 2 bases, with 10 bases separating them. There are 14 residues in the CDR3. Per the germline V gene, CDR1 is SGHTS and CDR2 is YDEGEE. CDR3 region: CASSLTGATYEQYF. The CDR3 DNA is TGTGCCAGCAGCTTGACAGGAGCTACCTACGAGCAGTACTTC.

This rearrangement joins TRBV28 to TRBJ2-7; D is possibly TRBD2 (5 bases). Trimming took off 3 bases at V and 2 bases at J, with 14 bases between the two ends. The germline V gene encodes CDR1 MDHEN and CDR2 SYDVKM. The CDR3 contains 15 residues. CDR3 residues: CASSFGVSIPYEQYF. DNA of the CDR3: TGTGCCAGCAGTTTCGGGGTCTCGATTCCCTACGAGCAGTACTTC.

This clone was recorded many times. Other DNA sequences in this sample translate to the same CDR3. The rearrangement uses TRBV27 and TRBJ1-5, with a weak D call TRBD1 (6 bases). The V end was cut by 5 bases, the J end by 3 bases, with 11 bases between. Germline V gives CDR1 MNHEY, CDR2 SMNVEV (reference sequence). The length of the CDR3 is 14 residues. In DNA, the CDR3 is TGTGCCAGCAGTCCCCGGGACAACAATCAGCCCCAGCATTTT. Translation: CASSPRDNNQPQHF.

The chain recombines TRBV4-1 with TRBJ1-6, with 7 positions matching TRBD1. CDR1 and CDR2 from the germline V gene are MGHRA and YSYEKL. CDR3 size: 17 residues. J was trimmed by 5 bases and V by 2 bases; bases with no gene match: 9. CDR3 in DNA: TGCGCCAGCAGCCAAAACCCAGGGGGTTCAAATAATTCACCCCTCCACTTT. As protein: CASSQNPGGSNNSPLHF.

This clone was found once. CDR3 in DNA: TGTGCCAGCAGCTTAAGTCTGGGAGGCGAGCAGTACTTC. Its translation is CASSLSLGGEQYF. The J gene is TRBJ2-7, the V gene TRBV11-3; D might be TRBD2 (6 bases). The length of the CDR3 is 13 residues. CDR1 is SGHNT, CDR2 YENEEA, per germline. Deletions cut 2 bases from V and 6 bases from J, with 11 bases between. Full variable domain (outside the CDR3, taken from reference TRBV11-3 and TRBJ2-7): EAGVVQSPRYKIIEKKQPVAFWCNPISGHNTLYWYLQNLGQGPELLIRYENEEAVDDSQLPKDRFSAERLKGVDSTLKIQPAELGDSAVYLCASSLSLGGEQYFGPGTRLTVT.

The chain combines TRBV6-1 with TRBJ1-6; D may be TRBD1 (6 bases). This CDR3 is built from 17 residues. CDR1 is MNHNS and CDR2 is SASEGT in the germline V gene. The V and J ends lost 2 bases and 4 bases respectively, with 15 bases between them. CDR3 in amino acids: CASSEFPRGGYNSPLHF. The CDR3 DNA reads as TGTGCCAGCAGTGAATTCCCCAGAGGGGGTTATAATTCACCCCTCCACTTT.

V and J are TRBV16 and TRBJ2-7; possibly TRBD1 for D (5 bases). Germline assignment: CDR1 KGHSY and CDR2 FQNENV. The CDR3 has 13 amino acids. Trimming took off 4 bases at V and 2 bases at J, with 9 bases between the two ends. The CDR3 is CASSRTGPYEQYF. The CDR3 DNA sequence: TGTGCCAGCAGCCGAACAGGTCCCTACGAGCAGTACTTC. The full variable domain, rest sourced from reference TRBV16 and TRBJ2-7, is GEEVAQTPKHLVRGEGQKAKLYCAPIKGHSYVFWYQQVLKNEFKFLISFQNENVFDETGMPKERFSAKCLPNSPCSLEIQATKLEDSAVYFCASSRTGPYEQYFGPGTRLTVT.

The chain is built from TRBV7-6 and TRBJ2-7, with 13 bases aligning to TRBD2. Germline CDR1 SGHVS, CDR2 FNYEAQ. This CDR3 spans 16 amino acids. Trimming at V came to 5 bases and at J to 2 bases, leaving 6 bases not matched to a gene. The CDR3 bases are TGTGCCAGCAGCACTCGGACTAGCGGGAGCCCCTACGAGCAGTACTTC. This translates into CASSTRTSGSPYEQYF.

This clone has only a few counts. The gene calls are TRBV19 and TRBJ1-6; 7 bases align to TRBD1. This CDR3 contains 15 residues. Germline lookup yields CDR1 LNHDA and CDR2 SQIVND (reference sequence). The V and J ends lost 1 base and 7 bases, in that order; junction bases with no gene match: 4. DNA of the CDR3: TGTGCCAGTAGTATAGGGGCAGGGGGAAATTCACCCCTCCACTTT. The encoded protein is CASSIGAGGNSPLHF.

The chain couples TRBV5-8 to TRBJ2-7; 13 nucleotides align to TRBD2. J lost 6 bases, V lost 2 bases, and 8 bases had no gene match. The germline CDR1 and CDR2 sequences are SGHTS and YDEGEE. CDR3 length: 16 residues. CDR3 region: CASSFLPGLAGLEQYF. In nucleotides, the CDR3 is TGTGCCAGCAGCTTCCTACCGGGACTAGCGGGACTCGAGCAGTACTTC.

Ten or more counts support this clone. This chain links TRBV6-5 with TRBJ2-7, with 8 nucleotides matching TRBD1. Germline trimming cut 6 bases from V and 1 base from J; bases unmatched to any gene: 8. Germline V lookup: CDR1 MNHEY, CDR2 SVGAGI. The CDR3 contains 15 residues. CDR3: CASSQTGGSSYEQYF. The CDR3, as DNA: TGTGCCAGCAGCCAAACAGGGGGGAGTTCCTACGAGCAGTACTTC.

This clone was recorded a few times. CDR3 coding DNA: TGTGCCTGGAGTCCCGCGGGACAGGGGTCCGCCGAGCAGTACTTC. This codes for CAWSPAGQGSAEQYF. The chain combines TRBV30 with TRBJ2-7; 10 positions agree with TRBD1. This CDR3 has 15 amino acids. V lost 2 bases to trimming and J lost 6 bases; unmatched junction nucleotides: 10. Germline V gene data show CDR1 as GTSNPN and CDR2 as SVGIG (reference sequence).